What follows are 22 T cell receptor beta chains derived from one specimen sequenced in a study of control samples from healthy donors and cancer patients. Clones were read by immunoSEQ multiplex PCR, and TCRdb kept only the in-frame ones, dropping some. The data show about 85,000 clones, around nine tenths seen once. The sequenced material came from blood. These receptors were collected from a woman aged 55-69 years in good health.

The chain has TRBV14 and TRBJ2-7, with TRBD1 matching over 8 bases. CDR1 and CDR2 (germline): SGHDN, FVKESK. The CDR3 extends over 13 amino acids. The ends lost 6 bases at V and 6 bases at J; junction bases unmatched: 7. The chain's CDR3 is CASSGQGWFEQYF. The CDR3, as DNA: TGTGCCAGCAGTGGACAGGGTTGGTTCGAGCAGTACTTC.

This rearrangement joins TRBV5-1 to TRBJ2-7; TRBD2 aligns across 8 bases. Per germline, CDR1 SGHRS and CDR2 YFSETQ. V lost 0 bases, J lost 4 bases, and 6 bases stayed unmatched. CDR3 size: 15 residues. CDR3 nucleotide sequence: TGCGCCAGCAGCTTGGAGGTAGCGGGGCTTTACGAGCAGTACTTC. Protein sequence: CASSLEVAGLYEQYF. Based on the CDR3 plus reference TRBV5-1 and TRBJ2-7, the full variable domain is KAGVTQTPRYLIKTRGQQVTLSCSPISGHRSVSWYQQTPGQGLQFLFEYFSETQRNKGNFPGRFSGRQFSNSRSEMNVSTLELGDSALYLCASSLEVAGLYEQYFGPGTRLTVT.

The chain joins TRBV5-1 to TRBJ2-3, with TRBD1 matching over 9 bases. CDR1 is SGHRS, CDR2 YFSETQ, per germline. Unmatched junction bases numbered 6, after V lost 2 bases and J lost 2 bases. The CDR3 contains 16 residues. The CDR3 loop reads CASSFFGTGYTDTQYF. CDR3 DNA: TGCGCCAGCAGCTTCTTTGGGACAGGGTACACAGATACGCAGTATTTT.

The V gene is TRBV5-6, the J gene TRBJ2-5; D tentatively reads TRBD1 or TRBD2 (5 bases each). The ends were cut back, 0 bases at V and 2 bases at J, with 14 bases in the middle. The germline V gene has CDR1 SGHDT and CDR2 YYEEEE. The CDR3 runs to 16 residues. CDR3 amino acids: CASSLAGTWSQETQYF. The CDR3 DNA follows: TGTGCCAGCAGCTTGGCCGGGACCTGGTCGCAAGAGACCCAGTACTTC.

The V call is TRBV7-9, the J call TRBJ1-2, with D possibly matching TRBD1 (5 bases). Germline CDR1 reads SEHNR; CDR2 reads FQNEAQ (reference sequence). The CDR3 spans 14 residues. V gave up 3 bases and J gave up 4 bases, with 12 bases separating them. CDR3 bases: TGTGCCAGCAGCTTGGCAGGGTCGGGCTATGGCTACACCTTC. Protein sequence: CASSLAGSGYGYTF.

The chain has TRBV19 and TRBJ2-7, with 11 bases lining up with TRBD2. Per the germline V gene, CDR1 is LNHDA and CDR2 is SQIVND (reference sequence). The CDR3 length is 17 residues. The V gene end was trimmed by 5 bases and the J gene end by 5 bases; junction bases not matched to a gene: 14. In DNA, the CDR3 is TGTGCCAGTAGTGACTCTCCGACTAGCGGGGCTACGAACGAGCAGTACTTC. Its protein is CASSDSPTSGATNEQYF.

CDR3 bases: TGTGCCAGCAGCCTCTTTTTTGGGATTGGGCGAAGAGGGGCATCCGGAGGAAACACCATATATTTT. It specifies CASSLFFGIGRRGASGGNTIYF. The chain uses TRBV4-2 and TRBJ1-3; tentative D call: TRBD1 (5 bases). The CDR3 is 22 amino acids. Germline CDR1 LGHNA, CDR2 YNFKEQ. V shed 4 bases and J shed 4 bases, with 35 bases lying between them.

CDR3 sequence: CASSGLQYTGELFF. The CDR3 DNA reads TGTGCCAGCAGTGGACTTCAGTACACCGGGGAGCTGTTTTTT. The chain recombines TRBV27 with TRBJ2-2; maybe TRBD2 (5 bases). The CDR3 consists of 14 residues. Germline V CDR1 and CDR2: MNHEY, SMNVEV (reference sequence). V was cut by 5 bases and J by 3 bases, with 10 bases left in between.

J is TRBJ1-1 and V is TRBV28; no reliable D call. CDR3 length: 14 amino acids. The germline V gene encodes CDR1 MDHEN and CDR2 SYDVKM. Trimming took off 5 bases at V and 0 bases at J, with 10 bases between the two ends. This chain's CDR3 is CASSQLPLNTEAFF. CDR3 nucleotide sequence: TGTGCCAGCAGTCAACTCCCCTTGAACACTGAAGCTTTCTTT.

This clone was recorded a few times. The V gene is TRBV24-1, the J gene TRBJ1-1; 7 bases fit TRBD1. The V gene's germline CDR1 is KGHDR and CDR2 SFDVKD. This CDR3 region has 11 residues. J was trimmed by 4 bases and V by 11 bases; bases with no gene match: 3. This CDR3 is CAIRTGTEAFF. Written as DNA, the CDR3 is TGTGCCATTAGGACAGGCACTGAAGCTTTCTTT.

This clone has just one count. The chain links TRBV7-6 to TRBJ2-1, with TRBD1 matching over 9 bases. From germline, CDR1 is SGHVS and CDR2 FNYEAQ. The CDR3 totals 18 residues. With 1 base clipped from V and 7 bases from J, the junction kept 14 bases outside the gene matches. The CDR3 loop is CASSLGRFRTGARNEQFF. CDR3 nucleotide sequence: TGTGCCAGCAGCTTAGGCCGATTCAGGACAGGGGCTCGGAATGAGCAGTTCTTC. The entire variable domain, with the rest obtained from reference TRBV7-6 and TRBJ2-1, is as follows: GAGVSQSPRYKVTKRGQDVALRCDPISGHVSLYWYRQALGQGPEFLTYFNYEAQQDKSGLPNDRFSAERPEGSISTLTIQRTEQRDSAMYRCASSLGRFRTGARNEQFFGPGTRLTVL.

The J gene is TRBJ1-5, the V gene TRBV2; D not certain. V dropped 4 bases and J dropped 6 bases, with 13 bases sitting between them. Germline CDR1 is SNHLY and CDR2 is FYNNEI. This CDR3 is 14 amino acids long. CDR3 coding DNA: TGTGCCAGCAGTGGAGTCCTCCGGGTTCAGCCCCAGCATTTT. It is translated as CASSGVLRVQPQHF. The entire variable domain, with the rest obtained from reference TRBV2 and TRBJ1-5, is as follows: EPEVTQTPSHQVTQMGQEVILRCVPISNHLYFYWYRQILGQKVEFLVSFYNNEISEKSEIFDDQFSVERPDGSNFTLKIRSTKLEDSAMYFCASSGVLRVQPQHFGDGTRLSIL.

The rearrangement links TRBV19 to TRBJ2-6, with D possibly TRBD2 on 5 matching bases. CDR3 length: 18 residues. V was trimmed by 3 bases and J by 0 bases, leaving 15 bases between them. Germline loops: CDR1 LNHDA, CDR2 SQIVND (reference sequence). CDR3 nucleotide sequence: TGTGCCAGTAGTATCGATTCGGGGTTCCCCTCTGGGGCCAACGTCCTGACTTTC. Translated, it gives CASSIDSGFPSGANVLTF.

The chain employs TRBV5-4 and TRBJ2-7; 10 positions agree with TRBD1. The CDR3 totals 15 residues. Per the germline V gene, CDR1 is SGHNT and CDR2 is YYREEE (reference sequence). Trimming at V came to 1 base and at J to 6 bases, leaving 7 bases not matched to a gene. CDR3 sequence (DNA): TGTGCCAGCAGCTTGAAGACAGGGGGCGTTGCCGAGCAGTACTTC. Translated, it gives CASSLKTGGVAEQYF.

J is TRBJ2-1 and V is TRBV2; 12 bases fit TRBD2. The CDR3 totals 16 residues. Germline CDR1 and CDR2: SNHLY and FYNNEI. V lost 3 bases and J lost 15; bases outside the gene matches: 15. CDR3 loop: CASSEGLAGGPYKSFF. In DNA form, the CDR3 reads TGTGCCAGCAGTGAGGGTCTAGCGGGGGGGCCATATAAGTCGTTCTTC.

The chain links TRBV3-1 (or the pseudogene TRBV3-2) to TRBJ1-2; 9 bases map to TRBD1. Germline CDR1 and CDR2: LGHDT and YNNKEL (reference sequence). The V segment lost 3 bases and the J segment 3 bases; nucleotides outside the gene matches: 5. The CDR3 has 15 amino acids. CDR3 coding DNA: TGTGCCAGCAGCCACTGGGACAGGGCGGACTATGGCTACACCTTC. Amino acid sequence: CASSHWDRADYGYTF.

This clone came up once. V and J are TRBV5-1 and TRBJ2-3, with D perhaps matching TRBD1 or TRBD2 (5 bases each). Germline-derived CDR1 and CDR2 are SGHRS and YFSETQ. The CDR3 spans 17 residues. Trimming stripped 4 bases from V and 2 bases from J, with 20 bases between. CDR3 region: CASSRQTGAWATDTQYF. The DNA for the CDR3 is TGCGCCAGCAGCCGTCAAACCGGGGCATGGGCCACAGATACGCAGTATTTT.

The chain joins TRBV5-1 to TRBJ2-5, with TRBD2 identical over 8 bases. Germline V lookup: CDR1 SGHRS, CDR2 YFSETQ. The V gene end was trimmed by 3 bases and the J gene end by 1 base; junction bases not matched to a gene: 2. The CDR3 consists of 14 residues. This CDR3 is CASSSGGTQETQYF. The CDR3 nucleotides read TGCGCCAGCAGCTCGGGGGGGACCCAAGAGACCCAGTACTTC.

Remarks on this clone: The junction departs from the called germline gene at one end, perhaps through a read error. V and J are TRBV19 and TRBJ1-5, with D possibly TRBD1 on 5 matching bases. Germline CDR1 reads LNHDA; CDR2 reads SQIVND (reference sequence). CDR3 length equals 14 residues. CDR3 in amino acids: CASSNAGNNRPQHF. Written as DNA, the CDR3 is TGTGCCAGTAGTAATGCAGGGAACAATCGGCCCCAGCATTTT. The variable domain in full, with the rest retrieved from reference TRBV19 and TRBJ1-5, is DGGITQSPKYLFRKEGQNVTLSCEQNLNHDAMYWYRQDPGQGLRLIYYSQIVNDFQKGDIAEGYSVSREKKESFPLTVTSAQKNPTAFYLCASSNAGNNRPQHFGDGTRLSIL.

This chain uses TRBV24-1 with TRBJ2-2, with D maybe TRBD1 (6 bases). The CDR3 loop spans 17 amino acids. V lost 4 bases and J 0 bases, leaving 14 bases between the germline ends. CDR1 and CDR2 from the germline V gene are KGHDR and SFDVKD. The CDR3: CATSEAGTTTNTGELFF. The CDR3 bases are TGTGCCACCAGTGAGGCCGGGACAACTACGAACACCGGGGAGCTGTTTTTT.

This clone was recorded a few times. CDR3 nucleotide sequence: TGTGCCAGCAGCAAAGGGACCGCCACCGCCATGAACACTGAAGCTTTCTTT. It translates to CASSKGTATAMNTEAFF. The chain recombines TRBV21-1 with TRBJ1-1. TRBV21-1 is a recognized pseudogene. The CDR3 runs 17 residues.

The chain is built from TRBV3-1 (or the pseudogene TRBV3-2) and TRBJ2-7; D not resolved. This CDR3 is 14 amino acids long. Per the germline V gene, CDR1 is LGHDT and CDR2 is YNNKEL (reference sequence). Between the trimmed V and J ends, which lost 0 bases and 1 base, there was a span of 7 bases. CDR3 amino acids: CASSQERGSYEQYF. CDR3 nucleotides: TGTGCCAGCAGCCAAGAGAGAGGATCCTACGAGCAGTACTTC.